Listed below are T cell receptor beta chains from one sample, sequenced in a study of cytomegalovirus exposure and HLA in healthy donors. The data were produced by immunoSEQ multiplex PCR, yet TCRdb's version contains in-frame clones alone and is incomplete. Found here are around 170,000 clones, 81% of them singletons; the top ten hold 3% to 4%. The source material was PBMCs. The receptors were sampled from a man aged 50 or older in good health and CMV-seronegative. CDR3s include the opening cysteine and the closing phenylalanine or tryptophan. Fields, in order: D gene, J gene, V gene, clone size, CDR3 protein, CDR3 DNA. The D gene is left open where the match is weak. Not all rows give a size; the values are once, few, many and, for expanded clones, a class.

-,TRBJ1-1,TRBV18,-,CASSPPGHTEAFF,TGTGCCAGCTCACCTCCAGGGCACACTGAAGCTTTCTTT
-,TRBJ2-7,TRBV10-3,-,CAISESTPSYEQYF,TGTGCCATCAGTGAGTCAACACCATCCTACGAGCAGTACTTC
-,TRBJ1-5,TRBV6-1,once,CASSEAKTVSNQPQHF,TGTGCCAGCAGTGAAGCGAAGACAGTTAGCAATCAGCCCCAGCATTTT
-,TRBJ2-3,TRBV6-1,-,CASSLRANTDTQYF,TGTGCCAGCAGTCTCAGGGCCAACACAGATACGCAGTATTTT
TRBD1,TRBJ1-1,TRBV7-6,-,CASSLRQGMSLGTEAFF,TGTGCCAGCAGCCTTAGACAGGGGATGAGTTTGGGGACTGAAGCTTTCTTT
-,TRBJ2-7,TRBV21-1,-,CASRPARDSSYEQYF,TGTGCCAGCAGGCCAGCAAGGGACAGTTCCTACGAGCAGTACTTC
-,TRBJ1-6,TRBV2,-,CASTPGQYFPLHF,TGTGCCAGCACCCCAGGACAGTATTTTCCCCTCCACTTT
-,TRBJ1-1,TRBV5-6,-,CASSLQGGTEAFF,TGTGCCAGCAGCCTCCAAGGGGGCACTGAAGCTTTCTTT
-,TRBJ2-7,TRBV5-5,-,CASSLAGDAYEQYF,TGTGCCAGCAGCTTGGCCGGAGACGCCTACGAGCAGTACTTC
-,TRBJ1-3,TRBV30,-,CACTGRLGNTIYF,TGTGCCTGCACGGGGAGACTCGGAAACACCATATATTTT
TRBD1,TRBJ2-6,TRBV14,-,CASSQWGGDRASGANVLTF,TGTGCCAGCAGCCAATGGGGGGGGGACAGGGCCTCTGGGGCCAACGTCCTGACTTTC
TRBD1,TRBJ1-2,TRBV7-2,-,CASSWDRVPNYGYTF,TGTGCCAGCAGCTGGGACAGGGTACCTAACTATGGCTACACCTTC
-,TRBJ2-1,TRBV7-2,-,CASSLGGLNNEQFF,TGTGCCAGCAGCTTAGGCGGTCTTAACAATGAGCAGTTCTTC
-,TRBJ1-6,TRBV27,-,CASGPGIRNSPLHF,TGTGCCAGCGGTCCAGGGATTAGAAATTCACCCCTCCACTTT
-,TRBJ1-1,TRBV6-5,-,CASRILEAVQAEAFF,TGTGCCAGCAGAATCCTAGAGGCGGTCCAAGCTGAAGCTTTCTTT
-,TRBJ1-5,TRBV2,few,CASKSTGSNQPQHF,TGTGCCAGCAAGAGCACAGGGAGCAATCAGCCCCAGCATTTT
TRBD1,TRBJ2-3,TRBV11-2,-,CASSIRPGTGLGTDTQYF,TGTGCCAGCAGCATACGTCCCGGGACAGGGTTGGGCACAGATACGCAGTATTTT
-,TRBJ2-5,TRBV6-6,-,CASSSSAQYF,TGTGCCAGCAGTTCCAGTGCCCAGTACTTC
-,TRBJ1-1,TRBV5-6,-,CASSRTGKSLNTEAFF,TGTGCCAGCAGCCGTACAGGGAAGAGTTTGAACACTGAAGCTTTCTTT
-,TRBJ1-1,TRBV28,few,CASSLVSITEAFF,TGTGCCAGCAGTTTAGTTAGTATCACTGAAGCTTTCTTT
TRBD1,TRBJ2-7,TRBV4-1,-,CASSQTGQGYEQYF,TGCGCCAGCAGCCAAACGGGACAGGGCTACGAGCAGTACTTC
TRBD1,TRBJ2-2,TRBV5-1,-,CASSIRDRGPGELFF,TGCGCCAGCAGCATCCGGGACAGGGGACCCGGGGAGCTGTTTTTT
-,TRBJ2-3,TRBV18,few,CASSQTERASDTQYF,TGTGCCAGCTCACAAACGGAGAGGGCCTCAGATACGCAGTATTTT
-,TRBJ2-7,TRBV7-2,-,CASSLRPGTSYEQYF,TGTGCCAGCAGCTTAAGGCCAGGAACATCCTACGAGCAGTACTTC
-,TRBJ1-1,TRBV19,-,CASRSGTVHSTEAFF,TGTGCCAGTAGGAGCGGGACGGTTCACAGCACTGAAGCTTTCTTT
TRBD1,TRBJ2-1,TRBV27,-,CASSSGDRYNEQFF,TGTGCCAGCAGTTCTGGGGACAGATACAATGAGCAGTTCTTC
-,TRBJ2-7,TRBV4-1,-,CASSRIDSYEQYF,TGCGCCAGCAGCCGCATAGACTCCTACGAGCAGTACTTC
-,TRBJ2-1,TRBV18,once,CASSPRVNEQFF,TGTGCCAGCTCACCAAGAGTTAATGAGCAGTTCTTC
-,TRBJ2-7,TRBV14,-,CASSQGTSSGKQYF,TGTGCCAGCAGCCAAGGGACTTCTTCGGGGAAGCAGTACTTC
TRBD2,TRBJ2-1,TRBV27,-,CASSLRGLVRSYNEQFF,TGTGCCAGCAGTTTAAGAGGACTAGTTAGGTCCTACAATGAGCAGTTCTTC
TRBD1,TRBJ2-7,TRBV7-9,-,CASSSPGTGKYEQYF,TGTGCCAGCAGCTCGCCGGGGACAGGGAAGTACGAGCAGTACTTC
TRBD1,TRBJ1-3,TRBV9,-,CASSFAGQVISENTIYF,TGTGCCAGCAGCTTCGCCGGACAGGTTATTTCGGAAAACACCATATATTTT
-,TRBJ2-5,TRBV9,-,CASSVGIGGETQYF,TGTGCCAGCAGCGTAGGGATAGGCGGGGAGACCCAGTACTTC
TRBD1,TRBJ1-2,TRBV7-9,-,CAIRVWTGYDYGYTF,TGTGCCATAAGGGTATGGACAGGGTATGACTATGGCTACACCTTC
-,TRBJ1-5,TRBV6-6,-,CASSYRGGDQPQHF,TGTGCCAGCAGTTACAGGGGAGGCGATCAGCCCCAGCATTTT
TRBD2,TRBJ2-5,TRBV2,-,CASSEVSGTNQETQYF,TGTGCCAGCAGTGAAGTTAGCGGGACAAACCAAGAGACCCAGTACTTC
-,TRBJ1-5,TRBV27,-,CASSLSVGGRQPQHF,TGTGCCAGCAGTTTATCGGTCGGGGGTCGTCAGCCCCAGCATTTT
-,TRBJ2-7,TRBV2,-,CASSEFIIASRDEQYF,TGTGCCAGCAGTGAATTCATTATCGCGTCCCGAGACGAGCAGTACTTC
-,TRBJ1-3,TRBV30,-,CALGAGNTIYF,TGTGCCCTAGGAGCTGGAAACACCATATATTTT
-,TRBJ1-1,TRBV10-3,-,CAISPGRERVTEAFF,TGTGCCATCAGTCCAGGCCGGGAACGAGTCACTGAAGCTTTCTTT
TRBD1,TRBJ2-7,TRBV6-1,few,CASSELGTGGGKQYF,TGTGCCAGCAGTGAGCTGGGGACAGGAGGGGGGAAGCAGTACTTC
-,TRBJ2-6,TRBV19,few,CASSPGGGGANVLTF,TGTGCCAGTAGTCCAGGGGGAGGTGGGGCCAACGTCCTGACTTTC
-,TRBJ2-5,TRBV7-2,-,CASRRTREETQYF,TGTGCCAGCAGGCGCACCAGGGAAGAGACCCAGTACTTC
-,TRBJ1-2,TRBV19,few,CASSTGVRENYGYTF,TGTGCCAGTAGTACAGGGGTCAGAGAAAACTATGGCTACACCTTC